The 5 T cell receptor beta chains below come from one sample, sequenced in a study of blood T cell repertoires in COVID-19 (dated by TCRdb to 2018 to 2020). Library creation used the immunoSEQ multiplex PCR assay. Here the immuneACCESS table is served through TCRdb, limited to in-frame sequences with V and J called. Missing clones are a known gap in these copies; in checked studies unresolved V genes cover under half, and the rest lacks a known reason. The sample includes about 39,000 clones, with about 90% observed a single time. The ten largest account for 24% of the sample. Sequenced material: peripheral blood. The receptors originated from a man aged 45 to 65 with active or convalescent COVID-19.

This chain uses TRBV3-1 (or the pseudogene TRBV3-2) with TRBJ1-2; 9 bases are a match to TRBD1. CDR3 length: 14 residues. Looked up from germline, CDR1 is LGHDT and CDR2 is YNNKEL (reference sequence). V lost 5 bases, J lost 5 bases, and 6 bases stayed unmatched. CDR3 bases: TGTGCCAGCAGCTTTCCGGACAGGGGATATGGCTACACCTTC. It encodes CASSFPDRGYGYTF.

This chain links TRBV15 with TRBJ1-4; 7 bases are shared with TRBD1. The CDR3 runs to 15 residues. The V gene end was trimmed by 0 bases and the J gene end by 11 bases; junction bases not matched to a gene: 9. CDR1 is LNHNV and CDR2 is YYDKDF in the germline V gene (reference sequence). The CDR3 nucleotides are TGTGCCACCAGCAGAGATCAAGGGGGCCAAAGGAAACTGTTTTTT. It translates to CATSRDQGGQRKLFF.

This chain connects TRBV3-1 (or the pseudogene TRBV3-2) to TRBJ1-4; D not certain. CDR3 length: 14 amino acids. Trimming left V 4 bases short and J 8 bases short, with 14 bases between. The germline gives CDR1 LGHDT, CDR2 YNNKEL (reference sequence). DNA for the CDR3: TGTGCCAGCAGCCCTAGCGGACGCCGGGAAAAACTGTTTTTT. It yields the protein CASSPSGRREKLFF.

The chain joins TRBV2 to TRBJ2-5; 8 positions match TRBD1. Germline CDR1 is SNHLY and CDR2 is FYNNEI. J lost 4 bases, V lost 4 bases, and 8 bases had no gene match. This CDR3 contains 15 residues. The CDR3 region has the DNA TGTGCCAGCAGTGGACGGCAGGGGGCGAGAGAGACCCAGTACTTC. As protein: CASSGRQGARETQYF.

The chain combines TRBV7-8 with TRBJ2-4, with D unclear. The CDR3 length is 14 residues. Trimming removed 5 bases from V and 8 bases from J, with 16 bases in between. CDR1 and CDR2 (germline): SGHVS, FQNEAQ. As DNA, the CDR3 is TGTGCCAGCAGCCTGGGTCTTACCCGGGACATTCAGTACTTC. This sequence encodes CASSLGLTRDIQYF.